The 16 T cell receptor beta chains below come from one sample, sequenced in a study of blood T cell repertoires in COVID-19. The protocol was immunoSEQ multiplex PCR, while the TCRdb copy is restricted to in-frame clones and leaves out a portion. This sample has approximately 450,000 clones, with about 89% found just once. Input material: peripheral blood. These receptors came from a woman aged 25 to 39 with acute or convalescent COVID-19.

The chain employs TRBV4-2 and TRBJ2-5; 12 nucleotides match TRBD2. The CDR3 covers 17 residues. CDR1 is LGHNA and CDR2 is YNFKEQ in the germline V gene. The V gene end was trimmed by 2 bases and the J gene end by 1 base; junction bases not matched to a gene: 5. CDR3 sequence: CASSQRLAGGSQETQYF. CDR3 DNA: TGTGCCAGCAGCCAAAGGCTAGCGGGGGGGAGCCAAGAGACCCAGTACTTC.

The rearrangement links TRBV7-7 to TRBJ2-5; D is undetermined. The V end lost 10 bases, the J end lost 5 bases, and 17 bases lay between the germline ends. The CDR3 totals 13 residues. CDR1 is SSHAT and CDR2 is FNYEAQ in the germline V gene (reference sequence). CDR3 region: CATTRLRGETQYF. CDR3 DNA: TGTGCCACGACCCGTCTCCGCGGTGAGACCCAGTACTTC. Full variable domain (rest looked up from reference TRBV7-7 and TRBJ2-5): GAGVSQSPRYKVTKRGQDVTLRCDPISSHATLYWYQQALGQGPEFLTYFNYEAQPDKSGLPSDRFSAERPEGSISTLTIQRTEQRDSAMYRCATTRLRGETQYFGPGTRLLVL.

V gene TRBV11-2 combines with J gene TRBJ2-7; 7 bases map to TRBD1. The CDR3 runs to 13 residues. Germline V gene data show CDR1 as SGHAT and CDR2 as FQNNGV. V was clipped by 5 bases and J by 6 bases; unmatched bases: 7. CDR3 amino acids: CASSRTQGVEQYF. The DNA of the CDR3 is TGTGCCAGCAGCCGGACGCAGGGGGTCGAGCAGTACTTC.

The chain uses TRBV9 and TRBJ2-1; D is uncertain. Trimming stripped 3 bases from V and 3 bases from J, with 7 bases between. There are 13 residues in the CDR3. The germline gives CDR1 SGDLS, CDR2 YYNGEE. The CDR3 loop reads CASSGDIYNEQFF. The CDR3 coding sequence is TGTGCCAGCAGCGGTGACATCTACAATGAGCAGTTCTTC.

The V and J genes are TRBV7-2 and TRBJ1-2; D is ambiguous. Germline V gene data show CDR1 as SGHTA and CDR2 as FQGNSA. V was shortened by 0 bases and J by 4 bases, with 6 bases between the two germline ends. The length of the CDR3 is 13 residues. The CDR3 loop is CASSLALSYGYTF. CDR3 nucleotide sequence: TGTGCCAGCAGCTTAGCCTTGAGCTATGGCTACACCTTC. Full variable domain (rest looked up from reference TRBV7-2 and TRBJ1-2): GAGVSQSPSNKVTEKGKDVELRCDPISGHTALYWYRQSLGQGLEFLIYFQGNSAPDKSGLPSDRFSAERTGGSVSTLTIQRTQQEDSAVYLCASSLALSYGYTFGSGTRLTVV.

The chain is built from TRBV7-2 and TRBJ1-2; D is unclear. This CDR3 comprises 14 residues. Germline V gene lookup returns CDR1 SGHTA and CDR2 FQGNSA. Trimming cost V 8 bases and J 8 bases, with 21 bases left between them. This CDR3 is CASATLGGGSGYTF. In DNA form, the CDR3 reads TGTGCCAGCGCCACTCTAGGAGGAGGATCAGGCTACACCTTC.

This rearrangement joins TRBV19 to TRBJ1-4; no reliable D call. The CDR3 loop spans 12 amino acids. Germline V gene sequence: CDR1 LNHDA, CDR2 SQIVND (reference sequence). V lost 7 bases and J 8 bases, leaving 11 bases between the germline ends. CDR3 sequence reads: CASKGGNEKLFF. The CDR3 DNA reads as TGTGCCAGTAAGGGAGGGAACGAAAAACTGTTTTTT.

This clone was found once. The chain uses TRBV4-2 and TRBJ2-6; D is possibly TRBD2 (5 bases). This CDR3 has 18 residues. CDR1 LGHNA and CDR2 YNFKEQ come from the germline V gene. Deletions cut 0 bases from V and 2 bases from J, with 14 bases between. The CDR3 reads CASSQDGRLEAGANVLTF. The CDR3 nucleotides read TGTGCCAGCAGCCAAGACGGGCGGCTGGAGGCTGGGGCCAACGTCCTGACTTTC.

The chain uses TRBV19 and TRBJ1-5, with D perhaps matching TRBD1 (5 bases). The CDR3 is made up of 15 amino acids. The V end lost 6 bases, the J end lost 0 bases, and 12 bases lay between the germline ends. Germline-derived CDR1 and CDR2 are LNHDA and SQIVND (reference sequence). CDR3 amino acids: CASRPDINSNQPQHF. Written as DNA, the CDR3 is TGTGCCAGTAGACCGGACATCAATAGCAATCAGCCCCAGCATTTT.

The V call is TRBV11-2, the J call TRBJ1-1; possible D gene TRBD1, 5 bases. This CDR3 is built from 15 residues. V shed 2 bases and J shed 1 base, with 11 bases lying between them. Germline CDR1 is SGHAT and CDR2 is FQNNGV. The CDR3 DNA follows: TGTGCCAGCAGCTTAATGACAGCTGCGAACACTGAAGCTTTCTTT. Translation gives CASSLMTAANTEAFF.

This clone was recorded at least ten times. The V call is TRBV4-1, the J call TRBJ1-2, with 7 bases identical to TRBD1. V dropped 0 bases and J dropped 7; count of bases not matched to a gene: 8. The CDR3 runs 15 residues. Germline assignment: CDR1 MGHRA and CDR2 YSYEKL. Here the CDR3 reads CASSQDETGIFGYTF. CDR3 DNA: TGCGCCAGCAGCCAAGATGAGACAGGGATCTTTGGCTACACCTTC.

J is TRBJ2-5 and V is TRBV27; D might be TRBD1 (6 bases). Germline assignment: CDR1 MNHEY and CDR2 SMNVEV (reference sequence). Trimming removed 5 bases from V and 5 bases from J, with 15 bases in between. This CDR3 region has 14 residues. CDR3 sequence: CASSTTGFPETQYF. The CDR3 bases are TGTGCCAGCAGTACCACAGGGTTTCCGGAGACCCAGTACTTC.

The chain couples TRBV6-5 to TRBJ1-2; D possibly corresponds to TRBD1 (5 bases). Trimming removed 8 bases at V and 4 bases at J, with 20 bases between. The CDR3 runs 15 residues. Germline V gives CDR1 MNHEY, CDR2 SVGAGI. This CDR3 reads CASGSGTSSPYGYTF. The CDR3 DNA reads TGTGCCAGCGGCTCCGGGACTTCTAGCCCCTATGGCTACACCTTC.

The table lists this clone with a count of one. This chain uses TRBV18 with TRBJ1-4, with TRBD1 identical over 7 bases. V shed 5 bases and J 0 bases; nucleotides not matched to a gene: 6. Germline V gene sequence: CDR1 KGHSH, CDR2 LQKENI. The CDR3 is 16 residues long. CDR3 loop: CASSTGQVATNEKLFF. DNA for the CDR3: TGTGCCAGCTCAACCGGACAGGTCGCAACTAATGAAAAACTGTTTTTT. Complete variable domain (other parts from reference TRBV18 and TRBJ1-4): NAGVMQNPRHLVRRRGQEARLRCSPMKGHSHVYWYRQLPEEGLKFMVYLQKENIIDESGMPKERFSAEFPKEGPSILRIQQVVRGDSAAYFCASSTGQVATNEKLFFGSGTQLSVL.

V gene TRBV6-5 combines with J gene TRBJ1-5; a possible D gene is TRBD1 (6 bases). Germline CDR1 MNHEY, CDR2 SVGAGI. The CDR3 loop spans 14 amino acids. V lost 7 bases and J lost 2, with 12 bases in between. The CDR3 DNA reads TGTGCCAGCAATACAGGGCCCGGCAATCAGCCCCAGCATTTT. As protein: CASNTGPGNQPQHF.

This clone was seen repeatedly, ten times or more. The CDR3 DNA sequence: TGTGCCTGGACGAGTTCACGCACGTATGGCTACACCTTC. This sequence encodes CAWTSSRTYGYTF. V usage is TRBV30 and J usage is TRBJ1-2; D remains unclear. CDR1 is GTSNPN and CDR2 is SVGIG in the germline V gene (reference sequence). V was cut by 4 bases and J by 5 bases, with 14 bases left in between. This CDR3 is 13 amino acids long. The full variable domain, rest sourced from reference TRBV30 and TRBJ1-2, is SQTIHQWPATLVQPVGSPLSLECTVEGTSNPNLYWYRQAAGRGLQLLFYSVGIGQISSEVPQNLSASRPQDRQFILSSKKLLLSDSGFYLCAWTSSRTYGYTFGSGTRLTVV.